Below are 25 T cell receptor beta chains sequenced from a single sample in a study of monozygotic twins with inflammatory bowel disease. From its re-call of the 5' RACE reads, TCRdb lists each CDR3 protein once, without DNA. The record lists more than 350,000 distinct CDR3 sequences, of which the ten most abundant hold 2% to 3%. The sample consisted of blood. The receptors were sampled from a human donor with ulcerative colitis or Crohn's disease, or a healthy co-twin of an affected twin (not recorded which).

The chain links TRBV25-1 to TRBJ1-6. This CDR3 comprises 14 residues. Germline-derived CDR1 and CDR2 are MGHDK and SYGVNS. The CDR3 loop is CASSEYYVGEALHF. The full variable domain, rest sourced from reference TRBV25-1 and TRBJ1-6, is EADIYQTPRYLVIGTGKKITLECSQTMGHDKMYWYQQDPGMELHLIHYSYGVNSTEKGDLSSESTVSRIRTEHFPLTLESARPSHTSQYLCASSEYYVGEALHFGNGTRLTVT.

The chain employs TRBV4-1 and TRBJ2-5; as DNA is missing, the TRBD1 call by TCRdb cannot be tested. Germline CDR1 and CDR2: MGHRA and YSYEKL. CDR3 size: 16 residues. The chain's CDR3 is CASSQDTTGGGETQYF.

The chain links TRBV20-1 to TRBJ2-7. Germline V gene data show CDR1 as DFQATT and CDR2 as SNEGSKA (reference sequence). The CDR3 spans 13 residues. CDR3: CSAPRQGTYEQYF.

The V and J genes are TRBV7-2 and TRBJ2-5; TCRdb picks TRBD1, but there is no DNA to check that call. This CDR3 is built from 15 residues. Germline V CDR1 and CDR2: SGHTA, FQGNSA. CDR3 residues: CASSSRRGVQETQYF.

The chain employs TRBV21-1 and TRBJ1-2; TCRdb picks TRBD1, but there is no DNA to check that call. TRBV21-1 is tagged as a pseudogene. The CDR3 covers 15 residues. The CDR3: CASSSPISRDYGYTF.

The chain is built from TRBV5-1 and TRBJ2-3; the D call from TCRdb, TRBD2, cannot be confirmed without DNA. The CDR3 runs 15 residues. Per the germline V gene, CDR1 is SGHRS and CDR2 is YFSETQ. The CDR3 sequence is CASSNENIAGGTQYF.

The chain joins TRBV29-1 to TRBJ2-1; as DNA is missing, the TRBD1 call by TCRdb cannot be tested. The CDR3 has 14 amino acids. Germline CDR1 SQVTM, CDR2 ANQGSEA. This CDR3 reads CSAWGRGVNNEQFF.

The gene calls are TRBV20-1 and TRBJ2-7; with no DNA, the TCRdb D assignment of TRBD1 cannot be verified. Germline values: CDR1 DFQATT, CDR2 SNEGSKA (reference sequence). This CDR3 contains 13 residues. CDR3 in amino acids: CSAGTRLSYEQYF.

The rearrangement uses TRBV7-9 and TRBJ2-2; the TCRdb call, TRBD1, lacks DNA for checking. Germline loops: CDR1 SEHNR, CDR2 FQNEAQ (reference sequence). There are 14 residues in the CDR3. The CDR3 protein is CAYRGTENTGELFF. Using reference TRBV7-9 and TRBJ2-2 for the parts outside the CDR3, the full variable domain is DTGVSQNPRHKITKRGQNVTFRCDPISEHNRLYWYRQTLGQGPEFLTYFQNEAQLEKSRLLSDRFSAERPKGSFSTLEIQRTEQGDSAMYLCAYRGTENTGELFFGEGSRLTVL.

V and J are TRBV4-2 and TRBJ2-1; TCRdb calls TRBD2, which cannot be checked without DNA. The CDR3 is made up of 15 amino acids. The V gene's germline CDR1 is LGHNA and CDR2 YNFKEQ. This CDR3 reads CASSQGSSGNNEQFF.

The chain carries TRBV5-1 and TRBJ2-1; without DNA, the TCRdb call of TRBD2 cannot be checked. Germline lookup yields CDR1 SGHRS and CDR2 YFSETQ. CDR3 length: 14 amino acids. The chain's CDR3 is CASSELATDNEQFF.

This CDR3 is CASSPVGGGTEAFF. The chain is built from TRBV5-1 and TRBJ1-1; lacking DNA, the TRBD1 call made by TCRdb goes unchecked. This CDR3 is built from 14 residues. Germline loops: CDR1 SGHRS, CDR2 YFSETQ.

The chain carries TRBV7-6 and TRBJ2-7. Per the germline V gene, CDR1 is SGHVS and CDR2 is FNYEAQ. The CDR3 is 15 amino acids. This chain's CDR3 is CASSLGSGTPYEQYF.

The rearrangement uses TRBV27 and TRBJ2-7; TCRdb designates TRBD1, a call that cannot be tested without DNA. Per the germline V gene, CDR1 is MNHEY and CDR2 is SMNVEV (reference sequence). The CDR3 has 12 amino acids. CDR3 residues: CASRERGAEQYF.

This chain links TRBV25-1 with TRBJ1-2; no DNA is available, so the TRBD1 call from TCRdb remains unchecked. CDR3 size: 16 residues. Germline loops: CDR1 MGHDK, CDR2 SYGVNS. CDR3: CASSAPSGTAVYGYTF.

The chain couples TRBV7-2 to TRBJ1-2; lacking DNA, the TRBD1 call made by TCRdb goes unchecked. The CDR3 contains 16 residues. Germline assignment: CDR1 SGHTA and CDR2 FQGNSA. The CDR3 sequence: CASSANQDRFWYGYTF.

J is TRBJ2-2 and V is TRBV20-1; absent DNA, TCRdb's TRBD1 call cannot be checked. Germline loops: CDR1 DFQATT, CDR2 SNEGSKA (reference sequence). The CDR3 is made up of 15 amino acids. The CDR3 here is CSASPGGALSGELFF.

The rearrangement links TRBV30 to TRBJ1-1; TCRdb indicates TRBD1, and absent DNA this call remains unverified. CDR3 length equals 14 residues. Germline V gene lookup returns CDR1 GTSNPN and CDR2 SVGIG (reference sequence). CDR3 sequence: CAWKPTGGLTEAFF.

The chain joins TRBV20-1 to TRBJ2-2. CDR3 size: 17 residues. CDR1 and CDR2 from the germline V gene are DFQATT and SNEGSKA (reference sequence). This CDR3 reads CSARAPGLLANTGELFF.

The chain carries TRBV7-2 and TRBJ2-2; TCRdb names TRBD2, which stays unverified in the absence of DNA. Germline values: CDR1 SGHTA, CDR2 FQGNSA. This CDR3 has 16 residues. The CDR3 reads CASSARLAGGPWELFF.

The chain uses TRBV4-2 and TRBJ2-4; TCRdb reports TRBD2, a call that lacks DNA to check it against. The CDR3 length is 14 residues. In germline, CDR1 is LGHNA, CDR2 YNFKEQ. The CDR3 here is CASSSRDGGNIQYF.

The V and J genes are TRBV9 and TRBJ2-3. The CDR3 length is 12 residues. CDR1 SGDLS and CDR2 YYNGEE come from the germline V gene. The chain's CDR3 is CASSAETYTQYF.

The genes are TRBV28 and TRBJ2-3; without DNA, the TCRdb call of TRBD1 cannot be checked. This CDR3 is 14 amino acids long. Germline-derived CDR1 and CDR2 are MDHEN and SYDVKM. CDR3 amino acids: CASSSSVQADTQYF.

The chain recombines TRBV7-9 with TRBJ2-3; lacking DNA, the TRBD1 call made by TCRdb goes unchecked. In germline, CDR1 is SEHNR, CDR2 FQNEAQ (reference sequence). The CDR3 is 12 amino acids. The CDR3 loop is CVGRGYTDTQYF.

The chain combines TRBV5-1 with TRBJ2-3; TCRdb proposes TRBD1, but this gene call is untestable without DNA. CDR3 length equals 15 residues. Germline-derived CDR1 and CDR2 are SGHRS and YFSETQ. CDR3 in amino acids: CASSLVGTRPDTQYF.